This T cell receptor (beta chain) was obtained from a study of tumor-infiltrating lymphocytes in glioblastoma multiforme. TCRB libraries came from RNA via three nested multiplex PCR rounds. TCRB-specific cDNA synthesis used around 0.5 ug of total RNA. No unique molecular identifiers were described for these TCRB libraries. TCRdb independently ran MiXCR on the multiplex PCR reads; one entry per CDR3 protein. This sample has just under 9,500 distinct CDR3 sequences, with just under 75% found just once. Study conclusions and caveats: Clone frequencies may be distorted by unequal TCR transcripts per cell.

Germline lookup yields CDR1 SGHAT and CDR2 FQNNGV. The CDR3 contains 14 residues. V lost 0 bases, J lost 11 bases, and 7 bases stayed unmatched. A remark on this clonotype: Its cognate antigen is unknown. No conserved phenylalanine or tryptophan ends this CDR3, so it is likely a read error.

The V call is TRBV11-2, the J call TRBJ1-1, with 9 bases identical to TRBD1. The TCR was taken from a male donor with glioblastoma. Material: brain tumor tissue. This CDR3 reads CASSLEGWDREAFL. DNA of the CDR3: TGTGCCAGCAGCTTAGAGGGGTGGGACAGGGAGGCTTTCCTT.